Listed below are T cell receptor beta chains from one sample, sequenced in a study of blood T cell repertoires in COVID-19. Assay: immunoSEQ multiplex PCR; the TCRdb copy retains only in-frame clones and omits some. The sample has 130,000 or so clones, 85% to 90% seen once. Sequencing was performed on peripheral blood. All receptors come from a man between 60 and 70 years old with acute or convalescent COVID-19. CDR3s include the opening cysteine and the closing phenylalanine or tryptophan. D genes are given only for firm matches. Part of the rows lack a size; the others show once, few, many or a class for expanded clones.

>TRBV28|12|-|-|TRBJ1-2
TGTGCCAGCAGTTCCACGACAGGCGGCTACACCTTC
CASSSTTGGYTF
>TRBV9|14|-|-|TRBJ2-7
TGTGCCAGCAGCGTAAATCCCAGCTCCTACGAGCAGTACTTC
CASSVNPSSYEQYF
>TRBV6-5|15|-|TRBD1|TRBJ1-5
TGTGCCAGCAGTTACTCTGACAGGGGCAATCAGCCCCAGCATTTT
CASSYSDRGNQPQHF
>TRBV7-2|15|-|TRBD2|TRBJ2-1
TGTGCCAGCAGCTTAGACGGGAGGGGTGTAAATGAGCAGTTCTTC
CASSLDGRGVNEQFF
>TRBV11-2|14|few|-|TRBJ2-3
TGTGCCAGCAGCGCCCCCCCCCACAGAGATACGCAGTATTTT
CASSAPPHRDTQYF
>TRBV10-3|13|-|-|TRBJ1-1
TGTGCCACTTACCCGGGACTCAACACTGAAGCTTTCTTT
CATYPGLNTEAFF
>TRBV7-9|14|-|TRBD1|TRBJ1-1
TGTGCCAGCAGCACCAGACAGGGTTTCACTGAAGCTTTCTTT
CASSTRQGFTEAFF
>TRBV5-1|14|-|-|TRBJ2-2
TGCGCCAGCAGCGCAGAAGCGAACACCGGGGAGCTGTTTTTT
CASSAEANTGELFF
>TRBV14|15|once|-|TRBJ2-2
TGTGCCAGCAGCTTAACCGGGACTCGGAACGGGGAGCTGTTTTTT
CASSLTGTRNGELFF
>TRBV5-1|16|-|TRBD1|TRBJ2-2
TGCGCCAGCAGCTCGATTCCGGGACAGGGAACCGGGGAGCTGTTTTTT
CASSSIPGQGTGELFF
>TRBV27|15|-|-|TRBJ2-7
TGTGCCAGCAGTTTAACGCCAGGAGGGCCAATCGAGCAGTACTTC
CASSLTPGGPIEQYF
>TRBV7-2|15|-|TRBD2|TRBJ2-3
TGTGCCAGCAGCCAGACTAGCGGGAGTGGAGATACGCAGTATTTT
CASSQTSGSGDTQYF
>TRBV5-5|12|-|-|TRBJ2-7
TGTGCCAGCAGCTTGGGAGGGTACGAGCAGTACTTC
CASSLGGYEQYF
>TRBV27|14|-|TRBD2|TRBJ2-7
TGTGCCAGCAGTTTCACTAGCGGGACCTACGAGCAGTACTTC
CASSFTSGTYEQYF
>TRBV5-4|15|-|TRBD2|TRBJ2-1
TGTGCCAGCAGCCCCCGTAGCGGGATCGACAATGAGCAGTTCTTC
CASSPRSGIDNEQFF
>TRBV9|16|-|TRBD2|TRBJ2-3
TGTGCCAGCAGCGTACTCGGGACTAGCGGGAGCGATACGCAGTATTTT
CASSVLGTSGSDTQYF
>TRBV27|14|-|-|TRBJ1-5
TGTGCCAGCAGTTTACAGGGAATGAGTCAGCCCCAGCATTTT
CASSLQGMSQPQHF
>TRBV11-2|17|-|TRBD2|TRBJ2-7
TGTGCCAGCAGCTTGAGGGAGAGCCTAGCGGGAGACCACGAGCAGTACTTC
CASSLRESLAGDHEQYF
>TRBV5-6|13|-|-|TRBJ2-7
TGTGCCAGCAGCTCCGGGAGCCACTACGAGCAGTACTTC
CASSSGSHYEQYF